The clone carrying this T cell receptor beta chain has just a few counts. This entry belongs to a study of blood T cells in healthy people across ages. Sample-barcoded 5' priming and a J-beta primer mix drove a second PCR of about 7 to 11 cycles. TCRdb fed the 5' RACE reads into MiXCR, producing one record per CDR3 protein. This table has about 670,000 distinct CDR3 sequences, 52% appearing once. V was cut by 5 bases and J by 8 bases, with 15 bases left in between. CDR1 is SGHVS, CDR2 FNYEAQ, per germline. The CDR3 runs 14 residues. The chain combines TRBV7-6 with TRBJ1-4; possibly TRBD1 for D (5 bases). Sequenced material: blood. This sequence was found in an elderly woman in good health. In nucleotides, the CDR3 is TGTGCCAGCAGCCCCAGGGCGCTGGTGGAAAAACTGTTTTTT. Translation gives CASSPRALVEKLFF.